The 5 T cell receptor beta chains presented below share a single source sample, sequenced in a study of blood T cell repertoires in COVID-19. Method: immunoSEQ multiplex PCR; TCRdb's copy keeps in-frame clones and lacks some. The data show under 200,000 clones, roughly 89% seen once. The sequencing sample was made of peripheral blood. Receptor source: a young man with active or convalescent COVID-19.

The chain uses TRBV29-1 and TRBJ1-2, with D hard to call. This CDR3 contains 12 residues. The V gene lost 5 bases and the J gene lost 4 bases, with 11 bases spanning the gap. The V gene's germline CDR1 is SQVTM and CDR2 ANQGSEA. The CDR3 loop is CSVLQDTYGYTF. The CDR3 DNA sequence: TGCAGCGTTCTTCAGGATACCTATGGCTACACCTTC.

CDR3: CASSQVFLNTEAFF. The CDR3 DNA follows: TGCGCCAGCAGCCAAGTCTTCCTGAACACTGAAGCTTTCTTT. The chain joins TRBV4-3 to TRBJ1-1, with D unclear. This CDR3 has 14 amino acids. The germline gives CDR1 LGHNA, CDR2 YSLEER. The V gene lost 1 base and the J gene lost 0 bases, with 6 bases spanning the gap.

The chain joins TRBV3-1 (or the pseudogene TRBV3-2) to TRBJ1-1, with D tentatively TRBD1 (6 bases). This CDR3 region has 14 residues. CDR1 LGHDT and CDR2 YNNKEL come from the germline V gene (reference sequence). Trimming stripped 4 bases from V and 8 bases from J, with 17 bases between. The CDR3 sequence is CASSLRDTGTEAFF. CDR3 nucleotides: TGTGCCAGCAGCCTAAGGGACACAGGGACCGAAGCTTTCTTT.

The chain recombines TRBV9 with TRBJ2-7, with TRBD1 matching 9 bases. The germline gives CDR1 SGDLS, CDR2 YYNGEE. CDR3 size: 14 residues. V lost 4 bases to trimming and J lost 3 bases; unmatched junction nucleotides: 5. CDR3 sequence: CASSPWDRDYEQYF. CDR3 in DNA: TGTGCCAGCAGCCCTTGGGACAGGGACTACGAGCAGTACTTC. Looking up the rest from reference TRBV9 and TRBJ2-7 gives the full variable domain: DSGVTQTPKHLITATGQRVTLRCSPRSGDLSVYWYQQSLDQGLQFLIQYYNGEERAKGNILERFSAQQFPDLHSELNLSSLELGDSALYFCASSPWDRDYEQYFGPGTRLTVT.

The chain is built from TRBV2 and TRBJ2-6, with D unresolved. CDR1 and CDR2 from the germline V gene are SNHLY and FYNNEI. The V gene lost 7 bases and the J gene lost 0 bases, with 7 bases spanning the gap. The CDR3 extends over 14 amino acids. The CDR3 reads CASTQSSGANVLTF. In nucleotides, the CDR3 is TGTGCCAGCACACAGAGCTCTGGGGCCAACGTCCTGACTTTC.